Given below is one T cell receptor (beta chain) in context. Its target is not known. These data come from a study of shared clonotypes between healthy human individuals. Study-wide findings and caveats: Generally, naive subsets came out with larger estimated richness than memory subsets.

Germline values: CDR1 SGDLS, CDR2 YYNGEE. The J segment lost 9 bases and the V segment lost 6 bases, leaving 12 bases of the junction unmatched. The CDR3 contains 15 residues. Sequencing used immunoSEQ multiplex PCR; TCRdb keeps in-frame clones, though not all of them. The data show 1,500,000 or so clones, with roughly 96% seen just once and roughly 1.2% held by the top ten. The sequenced sample was naive CD4+ T cells sorted from blood. Indicated subset: CD45RA+ positively selected. The gene calls are TRBV9 and TRBJ2-1; 10 nucleotides align to TRBD2. This receptor was identified in a man younger than 40 in good health. In DNA form, the CDR3 reads TGTGCCAGCACTAGCGGGAGATCCGGCTTGGTTGAGCAGTTCTTC. This sequence encodes CASTSGRSGLVEQFF. The variable domain in full, with the rest retrieved from reference TRBV9 and TRBJ2-1, is DSGVTQTPKHLITATGQRVTLRCSPRSGDLSVYWYQQSLDQGLQFLIQYYNGEERAKGNILERFSAQQFPDLHSELNLSSLELGDSALYFCASTSGRSGLVEQFFGPGTRLTVL.